This T cell receptor (beta chain) emerged from a study of blood T cell repertoires in COVID-19. This CDR3 region has 18 residues. After removal of 5 bases from V and 7 bases from J, the junction contained 11 bases not matched to a gene. Germline loops: CDR1 SGHNT, CDR2 YENEEA. Under the authors' procedure: Counts of nucleated cells, estimated from reference gene primer amplification, were obtained. Sequenced by immunoSEQ multiplex PCR; TCRdb stores in-frame clones only, minus some. Clonal size and the V and J genes are those of that table, whereas D and trimming came from the DNA. The repertoire consists of 300,000 to 450,000 clones, with 80% to 90% occurring once and the leading ten covering approximately 1.2%. Participant-reported clinical history was the basis for cohort assignment.

This TCR derives from a man in his thirties or forties who had recovered from COVID-19. Sample: PBMCs or T cells enriched from blood (not recorded which). This sequence joins TRBV11-3 and TRBJ2-1; 16 bases are a match to TRBD2. CDR3 nucleotides: TGTGCCAGCAGCCGATCCGGGACTAGCGGGGGGGCTGAAAATGAGCAGTTCTTC. Its translation is CASSRSGTSGGAENEQFF.